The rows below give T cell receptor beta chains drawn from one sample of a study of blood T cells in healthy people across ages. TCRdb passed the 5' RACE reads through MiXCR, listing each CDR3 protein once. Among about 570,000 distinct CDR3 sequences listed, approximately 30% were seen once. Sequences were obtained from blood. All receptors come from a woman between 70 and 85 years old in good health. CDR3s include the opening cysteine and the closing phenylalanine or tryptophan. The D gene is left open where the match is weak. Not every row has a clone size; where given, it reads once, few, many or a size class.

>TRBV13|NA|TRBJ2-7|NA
CACSSGDSPYEQYF
TGTGCCTGCAGTTCCGGCGACAGTCCCTACGAGCAGTACTTC
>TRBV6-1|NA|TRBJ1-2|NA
CASSELGGAYGYTF
TGTGCCAGCAGTGAATTGGGCGGTGCTTATGGCTACACCTTC
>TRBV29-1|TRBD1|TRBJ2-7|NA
CSGSGQGDEQYF
TGCAGCGGATCGGGACAGGGGGACGAGCAGTACTTC
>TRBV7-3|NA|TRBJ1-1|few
CASSQYLLTNTEAFF
TGTGCCAGCAGCCAATACTTGCTTACGAACACTGAAGCTTTCTTT
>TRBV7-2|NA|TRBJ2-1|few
CASSSWDSYNEQFF
TGTGCCAGCAGCTCATGGGACTCTTACAATGAGCAGTTCTTC
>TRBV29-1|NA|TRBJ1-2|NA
CSAEVENNYGYTF
TGCAGCGCCGAGGTCGAGAATAACTATGGCTACACCTTC
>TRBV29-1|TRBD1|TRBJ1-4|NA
CSVHEQGEKLFF
TGCAGCGTTCATGAACAGGGGGAAAAACTGTTTTTT
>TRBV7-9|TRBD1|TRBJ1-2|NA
CASSPRDRIYGYTF
TGTGCCAGCAGCCCCCGGGACAGAATTTATGGCTACACCTTC
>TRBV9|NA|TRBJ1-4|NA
CASSVSNLHEKLFF
TGTGCCAGCAGCGTATCCAACTTACATGAAAAACTGTTTTTT
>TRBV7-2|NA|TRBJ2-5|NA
CASSYQLGAGETQYF
TGTGCCAGCAGCTATCAACTAGGGGCTGGAGAGACCCAGTACTTC
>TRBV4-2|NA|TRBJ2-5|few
CASSQASQETQYF
TGTGCCAGCAGCCAAGCTAGCCAAGAGACCCAGTACTTC
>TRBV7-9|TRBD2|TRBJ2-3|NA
CASSLMGLAGDTQYF
TGTGCCAGCAGCTTAATGGGACTAGCTGGTGATACGCAGTATTTT
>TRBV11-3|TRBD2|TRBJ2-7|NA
CASSYRSGGTYEQYF
TGTGCCAGCAGCTATCGGAGCGGGGGCACCTACGAGCAGTACTTC
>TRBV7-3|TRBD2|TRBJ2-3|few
CASSPRAGEEDTQYF
TGTGCCAGCAGCCCACGCGCGGGGGAGGAAGATACGCAGTATTTT
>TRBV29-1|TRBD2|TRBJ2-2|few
CSATSANTGELFF
TGCAGCGCGACTAGCGCAAACACCGGGGAGCTGTTTTTT
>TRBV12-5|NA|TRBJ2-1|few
CASDLEAGEQFF
TGTGCTAGTGACCTGGAGGCAGGTGAGCAGTTCTTC
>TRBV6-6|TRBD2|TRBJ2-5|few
CASSPFQRGGQETQYF
TGTGCCAGCAGTCCCTTCCAGCGGGGGGGCCAAGAGACCCAGTACTTC
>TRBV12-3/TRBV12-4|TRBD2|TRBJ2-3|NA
CASSGGGAIDTQYF
TGTGCCAGCAGCGGCGGGGGGGCGATAGATACGCAGTACTTT
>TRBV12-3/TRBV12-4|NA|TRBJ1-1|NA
CACCTRSRLNTEAFF
TGTGCCTGCTGCACTCGCAGCAGACTGAACACTGAAGCTTTCTTT
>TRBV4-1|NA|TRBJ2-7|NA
CASSRGTATSYEQYF
TGCGCCAGCAGCCGAGGGACGGCTACCTCCTACGAGCAGTACTTC
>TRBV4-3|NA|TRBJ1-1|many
CASSQPDRPYTEAFF
TGCGCCAGCAGCCAACCAGACAGGCCGTACACTGAAGCTTTCTTT
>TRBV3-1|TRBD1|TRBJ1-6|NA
CASSLEAGGWSPLHF
TGTGCCAGCAGCCTCGAGGCAGGGGGCTGGTCACCCCTCCACTTT
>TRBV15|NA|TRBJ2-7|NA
CATSREGVTPYEQYF
TGTGCCACCAGCCGAGAGGGGGTGACACCCTACGAGCAGTACTTC
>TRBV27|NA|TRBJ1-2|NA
CASSLSTQVNGYTF
TGTGCCAGCAGTTTATCGACCCAGGTTAATGGCTACACCTTC
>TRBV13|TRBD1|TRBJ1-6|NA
CASSLGDRGRGRSPLHF
TGTGCCAGCAGCTTAGGGGACAGGGGGCGCGGCAGATCCCCCCTCCACTTT
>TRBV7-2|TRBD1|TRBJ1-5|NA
CASSLDRGLYQPQHF
TGTGCCAGCAGCCTAGACAGGGGGTTATATCAGCCCCAGCATTTT
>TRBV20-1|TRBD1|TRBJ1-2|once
CSARDITPRTGYGYTF
TGCAGTGCTAGAGATATTACCCCACGGACAGGCTATGGCTACACCTTC
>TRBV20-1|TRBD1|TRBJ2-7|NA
CSAGPAGQANYEQYF
TGCAGTGCTGGACCTGCGGGACAGGCAAACTACGAGCAGTACTTC
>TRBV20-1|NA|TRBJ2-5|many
CSARDAGPVETQYF
TGCAGTGCTAGAGATGCGGGGCCGGTAGAGACCCAGTACTTC
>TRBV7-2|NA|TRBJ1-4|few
CASSFQGFGEEKLFF
TGTGCCAGCAGCTTCCAGGGTTTCGGGGAGGAAAAACTGTTTTTT
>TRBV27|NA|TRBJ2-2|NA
CASSLITGSTGELFF
TGTGCCAGCAGTTTAATCACAGGCTCAACCGGGGAGCTGTTTTTT
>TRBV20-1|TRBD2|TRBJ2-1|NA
CSAPRGTSGGAYNEQFF
TGCAGTGCTCCCCGGGGGACTAGCGGGGGGGCATACAATGAGCAGTTCTTC
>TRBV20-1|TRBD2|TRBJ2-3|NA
CSARLAGRAADTQYF
TGCAGTGCCAGACTAGCGGGGAGAGCCGCAGATACGCAGTATTTT
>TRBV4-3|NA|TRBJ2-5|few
CASSPLQAPETQYF
TGCGCCAGCAGCCCACTTCAGGCTCCGGAGACCCAGTACTTC
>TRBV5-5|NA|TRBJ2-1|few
CASSLERDYNEQFF
TGTGCCAGCAGCTTGGAAAGGGACTACAATGAGCAGTTCTTC
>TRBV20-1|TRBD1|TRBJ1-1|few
CSAPKGGQGLEAFF
TGCAGTGCCCCGAAGGGGGGACAGGGCCTTGAAGCTTTCTTT
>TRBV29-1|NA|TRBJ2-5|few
CSVLIVMGETQYF
TGCAGCGTTTTGATCGTGATGGGGGAGACCCAGTACTTC
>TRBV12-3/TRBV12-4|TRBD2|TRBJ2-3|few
CASIVGGSDTQYF
TGTGCCAGCATCGTGGGAGGGTCAGATACGCAGTATTTT
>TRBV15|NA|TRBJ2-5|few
CATSRDLQETQYF
TGTGCCACCAGCAGAGATTTACAGGAGACCCAGTACTTC
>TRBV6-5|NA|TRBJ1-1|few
CASSYMRGNTEAFF
TGTGCCAGCAGTTACATGCGGGGTAACACTGAAGCTTTCTTT
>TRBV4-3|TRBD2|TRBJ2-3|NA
CASSQRAGVTDTQYF
TGCGCCAGCAGCCAAAGAGCGGGGGTCACAGATACGCAGTATTTT
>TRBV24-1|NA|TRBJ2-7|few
CATSEPGRPYEQYF
TGTGCCACCAGTGAACCGGGACGGCCCTACGAGCAGTACTTC
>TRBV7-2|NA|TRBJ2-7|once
CASSLARYSYEQYF
TGTGCCAGCAGCTTAGCGCGCTACTCCTACGAGCAGTACTTC